The 16 T cell receptor beta chains reported below all come from one sample, sequenced in a study of blood T cell repertoires in COVID-19. This table comes from immunoSEQ multiplex PCR, and its TCRdb copy is limited to in-frame clones, with some not included. The profile covers under 200,000 clones, with roughly 88% appearing a single time and 6.6% taken by the ten largest. Sequencing was carried out using PBMCs or T cells enriched from blood (not recorded which). All receptors derive from a woman between 50 and 59 years old who had recovered from COVID-19.

The J gene is TRBJ1-1, the V gene TRBV7-2; D remains unclear. The length of the CDR3 is 16 residues. V lost 2 bases and J 4 bases, leaving 17 bases between the germline ends. Germline CDR1 reads SGHTA; CDR2 reads FQGNSA. CDR3 residues: CASSLRTSIAGTEAFF. The CDR3 DNA sequence: TGTGCCAGCAGCTTACGGACCTCCATTGCGGGCACTGAAGCTTTCTTT.

V is TRBV25-1 and J is TRBJ1-4; 11 nucleotides match TRBD1. The CDR3 sequence is 18 residues long. Germline CDR1 MGHDK, CDR2 SYGVNS. Trimming at V came to 10 bases and at J to 6 bases, leaving 19 bases not matched to a gene. The CDR3 spells CATSPQLGTGGLDEKLFF. CDR3 sequence (DNA): TGTGCCACTTCGCCCCAACTCGGGACAGGGGGATTGGATGAAAAACTGTTTTTT.

The chain carries TRBV7-8 and TRBJ2-7; no reliable D call. V was trimmed by 8 bases and J by 4 bases, leaving 21 bases between them. In germline, CDR1 is SGHVS, CDR2 FQNEAQ. The CDR3 spans 15 residues. DNA for the CDR3: TGTGCCAGCGTCCCCCAGGCCCCCCGACGGTACGAGCAGTACTTC. As protein: CASVPQAPRRYEQYF.

This sequence joins TRBV7-8 and TRBJ1-2; 9 bases align to TRBD1. This CDR3 region has 16 residues. CDR1 is SGHVS and CDR2 is FQNEAQ in the germline V gene. J gave up 5 bases and V 3 bases, and 10 bases lay outside the gene matches. The CDR3 region has the DNA TGTGCCAGCAGCTTCCGCCAGAGACAGGGGGTTTATGGCTACACCTTC. Translation: CASSFRQRQGVYGYTF.

Here the CDR3 DNA reads TGTGCCAGCACCAAGGACAGGGGGAAATATGGCTACACCTTC. Protein sequence: CASTKDRGKYGYTF. The gene calls are TRBV18 and TRBJ1-2; 10 bases fit TRBD1. Germline trimming cut 8 bases from V and 5 bases from J; bases unmatched to any gene: 8. CDR3 length: 14 amino acids. Germline CDR1 KGHSH, CDR2 LQKENI.

The rearrangement joins TRBV3-1 (or the pseudogene TRBV3-2) to TRBJ1-2, with unresolved D. V gave up 5 bases and J gave up 1 base, with 14 bases separating them. Germline V gene data show CDR1 as LGHDT and CDR2 as YNNKEL (reference sequence). CDR3 length: 15 residues. CDR3 amino acids: CASSARGRFNYGYTF. CDR3 nucleotide sequence: TGTGCCAGCAGCGCAAGAGGGCGATTTAACTATGGCTACACCTTC.

The rearrangement links TRBV2 to TRBJ2-7; maybe TRBD2 (5 bases). Germline CDR1 and CDR2: SNHLY and FYNNEI. V lost 8 bases and J lost 11, with 13 bases in between. The length of the CDR3 is 10 residues. The CDR3 reads CASQNPGEYF. CDR3 sequence (DNA): TGTGCCAGCCAAAACCCCGGGGAGTACTTC.

This chain joins TRBV4-2 and TRBJ1-5; D gene ambiguous. The CDR3 length is 15 residues. The germline CDR1 and CDR2 sequences are LGHNA and YNFKEQ. V lost 0 bases, J lost 1 base, and 7 bases lay in between. This chain's CDR3 is CASSQDEGSNQPQHF. Here the CDR3 DNA reads TGTGCCAGCAGCCAAGATGAGGGAAGCAATCAGCCCCAGCATTTT.

The V gene is TRBV27, the J gene TRBJ1-2, with D uncertain. The V gene lost 5 bases and the J gene lost 3 bases, with 10 bases spanning the gap. The germline V gene encodes CDR1 MNHEY and CDR2 SMNVEV (reference sequence). The length of the CDR3 is 13 residues. The CDR3 sequence is CASSDEVYYGYTF. CDR3 nucleotide sequence: TGTGCCAGCAGTGATGAGGTTTACTATGGCTACACCTTC.

This chain links TRBV5-1 with TRBJ1-1; D uncertain. V lost 0 bases and J 1 base, leaving 4 bases between the germline ends. The germline gives CDR1 SGHRS, CDR2 YFSETQ. The CDR3 is 13 amino acids. The CDR3 nucleotides are TGCGCCAGCAGCTTGGAACAGAACACTGAAGCTTTCTTT. This codes for CASSLEQNTEAFF.

The chain recombines TRBV5-4 with TRBJ2-2; D unresolved. The CDR3 is 15 amino acids. Germline V gene sequence: CDR1 SGHNT, CDR2 YYREEE (reference sequence). V was cut by 2 bases and J by 2 bases, with 10 bases left in between. Here the CDR3 DNA reads TGTGCCAGCAGCTTAGCGTCCGTAAACACCGGGGAGCTGTTTTTT. Translated, it gives CASSLASVNTGELFF.

The rearrangement joins TRBV11-3 to TRBJ1-6; 8 bases fit TRBD1. The CDR3 sequence is 14 residues long. V shed 5 bases and J 8 bases; nucleotides not matched to a gene: 5. The V gene's germline CDR1 is SGHNT and CDR2 YENEEA. This CDR3 reads CASSPGQGDSPLHF. The CDR3 DNA reads TGTGCCAGCAGCCCAGGACAGGGAGATTCACCCCTCCACTTT.

The J gene is TRBJ2-7, the V gene TRBV19; the D is unclear. The CDR3 is made up of 11 amino acids. Germline V gene sequence: CDR1 LNHDA, CDR2 SQIVND (reference sequence). The V gene lost 3 bases and the J gene lost 9 bases, with 9 bases spanning the gap. In DNA form, the CDR3 reads TGTGCCAGTAGTATCGGGTCTCGGCAGTACTTC. Its translation is CASSIGSRQYF.

Only one count was recorded for this clone. The rearrangement joins TRBV12-3 or TRBV12-4 to TRBJ1-2, with D possibly matching TRBD1 (6 bases). Between the trimmed V and J ends, which lost 8 bases and 5 bases, there was a span of 15 bases. The CDR3 is 13 amino acids. The CDR3 DNA reads TGTGCCAGCGGGGGCCTTAGGCTATATGGCTACACCTTC. It specifies CASGGLRLYGYTF.

V gene TRBV9 combines with J gene TRBJ1-1; D unclear. V shed 0 bases and J shed 4 bases, with 13 bases lying between them. This CDR3 is 15 amino acids long. Germline V gene data show CDR1 as SGDLS and CDR2 as YYNGEE. For the CDR3, the DNA is TGTGCCAGCAGCGTAGATAGAGATACTCGCACTGAAGCTTTCTTT. Encoded protein: CASSVDRDTRTEAFF.

The V call is TRBV29-1, the J call TRBJ1-5, with D possibly matching TRBD1 (5 bases). V was pared by 7 bases and J by 0 bases, with 16 bases between. The CDR3 runs 15 residues. CDR1 and CDR2 from the germline V gene are SQVTM and ANQGSEA. Here the CDR3 DNA reads TGCAGCGCCCGCGGGGGGAGTGGTAGCAATCAGCCCCAGCATTTT. Amino acid sequence: CSARGGSGSNQPQHF.